What follows describes a single T cell receptor beta chain. The sample comes from a study of blood T cell repertoires in COVID-19. Only in-frame clones appear in the TCRdb table, and some are missing; sequencing was by immunoSEQ multiplex PCR. This sample has roughly 500,000 clones, with 89% found just once. Germline V gene data show CDR1 as LGHDT and CDR2 as YNNKEL (reference sequence). This CDR3 has 16 amino acids. The V gene lost 1 base and the J gene lost 6 bases, with 16 bases spanning the gap. This receptor was taken from a man between 18 and 29 years old with COVID-19, enrolled during active disease. Material for sequencing was peripheral blood. V and J are TRBV3-1 (or the pseudogene TRBV3-2) and TRBJ2-4; D might be TRBD2 (6 bases). The CDR3 here is CASSQVKLRGGNIQYF. CDR3 bases: TGTGCCAGCAGCCAAGTAAAGTTGAGGGGAGGAAACATTCAGTACTTC.